This T cell receptor beta chain stems from a study of T cell repertoires in ileal Crohn's disease. Whole-study results and caveats: Active smokers at surgery had more clonal expansions than non-smokers.

The CDR3 runs to 15 residues. CDR1 and CDR2 (germline): SGDLS, YYNGEE. V lost 0 bases, J lost 7 bases, and 17 bases lay in between. Only in-frame clones appear in the TCRdb table, and some are missing; sequencing was by immunoSEQ multiplex PCR. Among approximately 29,000 clones listed, approximately 78% were seen once. Worth noting for this clone: Antigen: not known.

The receptor was isolated from an adult with Crohn's disease. The chain carries TRBV9 and TRBJ2-7, with D possibly being TRBD2 (6 bases). Sequencing was performed on ileal tissue. DNA for the CDR3: TGTGCCAGCAGCGTAGCTCCCGGGACTCCGGGAGAGCAGTACTTC. Its translation: CASSVAPGTPGEQYF.